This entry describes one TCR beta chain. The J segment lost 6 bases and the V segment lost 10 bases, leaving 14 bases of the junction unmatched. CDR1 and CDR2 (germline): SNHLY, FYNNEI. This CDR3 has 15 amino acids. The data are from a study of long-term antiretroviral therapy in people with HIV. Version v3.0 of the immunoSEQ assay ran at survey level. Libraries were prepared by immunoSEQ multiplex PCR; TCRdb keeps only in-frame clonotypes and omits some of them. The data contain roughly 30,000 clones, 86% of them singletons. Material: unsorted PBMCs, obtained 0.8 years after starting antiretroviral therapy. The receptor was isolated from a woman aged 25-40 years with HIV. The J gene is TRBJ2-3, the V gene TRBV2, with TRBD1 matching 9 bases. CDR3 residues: CATKGQGKGVDTQYF. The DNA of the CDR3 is TGTGCCACGAAGGGACAGGGAAAAGGTGTGGATACGCAGTATTTT.